These 13 T cell receptor beta chains were sequenced from one sample in a study of sequential checkpoint blockade in melanoma. Profiling relied on immunoSEQ multiplex PCR, and the TCRdb table lists in-frame clones only, not all of them. The sample comprises around 41,000 clones, approximately 90% of which are singletons, and around 12% rests with the top ten. The treatment is: randomized to nivolumab then ipilimumab (arm A) or the reverse (arm B). The specimen comprised CD8+ T cells sorted from blood (inferred from file names), sampled from a patient given nivolumab and ipilimumab in sequence. The receptors stem from a human donor with melanoma.

J is TRBJ2-5 and V is TRBV6-1; D might be TRBD2 (5 bases). Germline-derived CDR1 and CDR2 are MNHNS and SASEGT. This CDR3 has 14 residues. V shed 4 bases and J shed 2 bases, with 11 bases lying between them. DNA for the CDR3: TGTGCCAGCAGTGGACGGGGAGTACAAGAGACCCAGTACTTC. This gives the protein CASSGRGVQETQYF.

Only one count was recorded for this clone. V and J are TRBV9 and TRBJ2-1; 9 bases line up with TRBD2. V dropped 0 bases and J dropped 0; count of bases not matched to a gene: 7. The CDR3 loop spans 18 amino acids. Germline V gives CDR1 SGDLS, CDR2 YYNGEE. In DNA form, the CDR3 reads TGTGCCAGCAGCGTAGGACTAGCGGAATCAAGCTCCTACAATGAGCAGTTCTTC. Its protein product is CASSVGLAESSSYNEQFF.

For the CDR3, the DNA is TGTGCCATTACAGACGACCAAGAGACCCAGTACTTC. Protein product: CAITDDQETQYF. This chain links TRBV2 with TRBJ2-5, with D uncertain. V was pared by 10 bases and J by 0 bases, with 9 bases between. The CDR3 is 12 amino acids. Germline CDR1 reads SNHLY; CDR2 reads FYNNEI.

The chain recombines TRBV19 with TRBJ2-1, with 9 bases aligning to TRBD2. Trimming removed 9 bases from V and 5 bases from J; junction bases left unmatched: 8. The CDR3 covers 14 residues. Per the germline V gene, CDR1 is LNHDA and CDR2 is SQIVND (reference sequence). The CDR3 protein is CASHSGSTDNEQFF. Here the CDR3 DNA reads TGTGCCAGCCATAGCGGGAGCACTGACAATGAGCAGTTCTTC.

The V gene is TRBV4-1, the J gene TRBJ1-4; 7 bases agree with TRBD1. Germline-derived CDR1 and CDR2 are MGHRA and YSYEKL. Trimming cost V 10 bases and J 6 bases; bases outside gene matches: 5. The CDR3 covers 12 residues. The CDR3 nucleotides read TGCGCCACCTCAGGGGGTGATGAAAAACTGTTTTTT. It is translated as CATSGGDEKLFF.

This clone was seen a single time. V usage is TRBV4-3 and J usage is TRBJ1-1; 7 bases fit TRBD1. The CDR3 consists of 18 residues. Germline V CDR1 and CDR2: LGHNA, YSLEER. The V segment lost 5 bases and the J segment 0 bases; nucleotides outside the gene matches: 15. CDR3: CASSEIGRQGSVNTEAFF. Written as DNA, the CDR3 is TGCGCCAGCAGCGAAATTGGGCGACAGGGATCGGTGAACACTGAAGCTTTCTTT.

This chain links TRBV5-1 with TRBJ1-1; 10 bases map to TRBD1. V was clipped by 5 bases and J by 1 base; unmatched bases: 11. The CDR3 totals 17 residues. Germline CDR1 is SGHRS and CDR2 is YFSETQ. DNA of the CDR3: TGCGCCAGCAGAAATGCATTGACAGGGGGCCAGAACACTGAAGCTTTCTTT. It codes for CASRNALTGGQNTEAFF.

The chain uses TRBV4-3 and TRBJ2-2; D perhaps matches TRBD1 (6 bases). Germline V lookup: CDR1 LGHNA, CDR2 YSLEER. Trimming stripped 3 bases from V and 4 bases from J, with 9 bases between. The CDR3 has 14 residues. The CDR3 sequence is CASSQGASTGELFF. The CDR3 bases are TGCGCCAGCAGCCAGGGGGCCAGCACCGGGGAGCTGTTTTTT.

The chain recombines TRBV5-6 with TRBJ2-5, with D perhaps matching TRBD1 (6 bases). V gave up 2 bases and J gave up 4 bases, with 9 bases separating them. Germline CDR1 is SGHDT and CDR2 is YYEEEE. The CDR3 is made up of 13 amino acids. The CDR3: CASSLFRGETQYF. The CDR3, as DNA: TGTGCCAGCAGCTTATTCAGGGGAGAGACCCAGTACTTC.

The chain carries TRBV5-4 and TRBJ2-1; 11 bases are a match to TRBD2. The V gene's germline CDR1 is SGHNT and CDR2 YYREEE (reference sequence). The length of the CDR3 is 17 residues. The trim removed 3 bases at V and 0 bases at J, leaving 5 bases unmatched. The CDR3 nucleotides read TGTGCCAGCAGCTCCCTCACTAGCGGGAGCTCCTACAATGAGCAGTTCTTC. Protein product: CASSSLTSGSSYNEQFF.

The chain is built from TRBV6-4 and TRBJ2-7; 10 nucleotides match TRBD1. Germline CDR1 reads MRHNA; CDR2 reads SNTAGT. This CDR3 spans 14 amino acids. The V gene end was trimmed by 6 bases and the J gene end by 2 bases; junction bases not matched to a gene: 4. The CDR3: CASRGTGEAYEQYV. The CDR3 DNA follows: TGTGCCAGCAGGGGGACAGGGGAGGCCTACGAGCAGTACGTC.

This chain connects TRBV2 to TRBJ2-7; 10 bases agree with TRBD2. Trimming removed 5 bases from V and 3 bases from J; junction bases left unmatched: 7. The V gene's germline CDR1 is SNHLY and CDR2 FYNNEI. The CDR3 loop spans 15 amino acids. Written as DNA, the CDR3 is TGTGCCAGCAGTCCCCCGGGACTAGCGAGCTACGAGCAGTACTTC. This translates into CASSPPGLASYEQYF.

V gene TRBV4-1 combines with J gene TRBJ2-7, with TRBD1 identical over 7 bases. CDR3 length: 14 amino acids. Per the germline V gene, CDR1 is MGHRA and CDR2 is YSYEKL. With V trimmed by 4 bases and J by 7 bases, 10 bases remained unmatched. This CDR3 is CASSPNTGAGEQYV. CDR3 coding DNA: TGCGCCAGCAGCCCCAATACAGGGGCTGGAGAGCAGTACGTC.